The clone carrying this T cell receptor (beta chain) was detected only a few times. Other nucleotide sequences from this sample produce the same CDR3. The data are from a study of shared clonotypes between healthy human individuals. V gave up 1 base and J gave up 2 bases, with 9 bases separating them. The CDR3 is 15 residues long. The germline gives CDR1 SGHTA, CDR2 FQGNSA. TCRdb keeps only in-frame clones here, not all; method: immunoSEQ multiplex PCR. The sample holds some 900,000 clones, 70% to 85% seen once. This chain uses TRBV7-2 with TRBJ1-5; D is possibly TRBD1 (5 bases). The specimen sequenced was memory CD4+ T cells sorted from blood. Regarding subset: CD45RA-negative fraction. This TCR came from a man younger than 30 in good health. CDR3 DNA: TGTGCCAGCAGCTTAGGAGGGGTTGGCAATCAGCCCCAGCATTTT. It specifies CASSLGGVGNQPQHF.